The sequence of this TCR beta chain was determined in a study of read filtering for tumor transcriptome and immune sequencing. Molecular barcoded adaptors covering alpha/delta and beta/gamma chains were used on around 370 ng RNA. TCRdb re-called the reads through MiXCR, storing one row per CDR3 protein. The sample consists of 20,000 or so distinct CDR3 sequences, more than 20% of them appearing once. This clonotype was counted many times. This CDR3 has 13 amino acids. Trimming left V 3 bases short and J 0 bases short, with 8 bases between. The germline gives CDR1 DFQATT, CDR2 SNEGSKA (reference sequence).

Material for sequencing was a population of CD138-negative cells sorted from bone marrow. The source is a donor at least 40 years old with multiple myeloma. The chain uses TRBV20-1 and TRBJ1-1; D ambiguous. CDR3 sequence reads: CSARAGMNTEAFF. The CDR3 bases are TGCAGTGCTAGGGCCGGGATGAACACTGAAGCTTTCTTT.